One T cell receptor (beta chain) is described in this entry. Its antigen is not known. Researchers ran the PCR with 60 Vbeta and 13 Jbeta primers. TCRdb keeps only in-frame clones here, not all; method: immunoSEQ multiplex PCR. This repertoire shows about 110,000 clones, 70% to 85% found once; its top ten account for more than 4%. CDR1 is MNHEY, CDR2 SMNVEV, per germline (reference sequence). The CDR3 runs 11 residues. V lost 7 bases and J lost 5, with 8 bases in between. These data belong to a study of cytomegalovirus exposure and HLA in healthy donors. Whole-study context: Caucasian-associated ancestry cluster membership applied to over 80% of 300 to 450 genotyped donors. General study results and limits: Using the classifier, cytomegalovirus status was reportedly diagnosed with high specificity and sensitivity. Per a later analysis, 16,951 TCR beta sequences showed association with HLA alleles at 0.05 false discovery rate.

Sequenced: PBMCs. This chain joins TRBV27 and TRBJ2-5, with TRBD2 as a possible D gene (5 bases). The clonotype originates from a male donor in good health and CMV-seronegative. DNA of the CDR3: TGTGCCAGCATCCGAGGGGAGACCCAGTACTTC. Protein product: CASIRGETQYF.